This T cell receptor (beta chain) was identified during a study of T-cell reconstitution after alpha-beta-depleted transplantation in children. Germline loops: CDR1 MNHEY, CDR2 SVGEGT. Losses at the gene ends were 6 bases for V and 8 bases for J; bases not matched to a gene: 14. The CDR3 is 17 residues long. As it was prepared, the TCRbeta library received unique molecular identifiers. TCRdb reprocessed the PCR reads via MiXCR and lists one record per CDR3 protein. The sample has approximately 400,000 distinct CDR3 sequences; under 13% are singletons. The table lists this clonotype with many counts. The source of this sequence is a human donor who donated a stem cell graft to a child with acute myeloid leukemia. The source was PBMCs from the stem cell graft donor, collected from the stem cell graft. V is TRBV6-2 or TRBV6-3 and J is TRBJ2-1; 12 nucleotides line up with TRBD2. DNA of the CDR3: TGTGCCAGCAGCTACCCGACTAGCGGGAGTGTCTCTCATGAGCAGTTCTTC. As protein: CASSYPTSGSVSHEQFF.